The clone carrying this TCR beta chain occurred a few times. Its antigen is not identified. The TCR library protocol was used to attach unique molecular identifiers. These identifiers were attached to individual cDNA molecules. TCRdb passed the 5' RACE reads through MiXCR, listing each CDR3 protein once. In the table there are 30,000 or so distinct CDR3 sequences, 6% to 7% of which are singletons. Germline V gene sequence: CDR1 SGHRS, CDR2 YFSETQ. This CDR3 has 15 residues. Trimming took 4 bases from V and 0 from J, leaving 14 bases between them. This sample is drawn from a study of early T cells in non-severe SARS-CoV-2 infection. Study-level background: Chains from this unsorted whole-blood bulk RNA could not be paired. Findings of the study overall: Database matching using VDJdb favored anti-spike CD8 responses, with private and CD4 specificities left missing.

The source material was whole blood. The origin of this receptor is an adult who was a healthcare worker with PCR-confirmed SARS-CoV-2 infection or an uninfected control (not recorded which). The chain employs TRBV5-1 and TRBJ2-7; the D is unclear. CDR3 nucleotide sequence: TGCGCCAGCAGCGCGGACCCCCGGAGCTCCTACGAGCAGTACTTC. This encodes CASSADPRSSYEQYF.